The 14 T cell receptor beta chains presented below share a single source sample, sequenced in a study of shared clonotypes between healthy human individuals. Only in-frame clones appear in the TCRdb table, and some are missing; sequencing was by immunoSEQ multiplex PCR. The sample includes over 400,000 clones, roughly 95% of them seen just once. Sequenced input: naive CD4+ T cells sorted from blood. Subset given: CD45RA+ positively selected. The receptor set was obtained from a woman aged 30 to 39 in good health.

This chain joins TRBV28 and TRBJ1-2; unclear D gene. Germline assignment: CDR1 MDHEN and CDR2 SYDVKM. V gave up 6 bases and J gave up 7 bases, with 9 bases separating them. The CDR3 loop spans 11 amino acids. This CDR3 is CASRLRTGYTF. The CDR3 nucleotides are TGTGCCAGCAGACTACGGACTGGCTACACCTTC.

The J gene is TRBJ1-4, the V gene TRBV7-9, with 8 nucleotides matching TRBD1. V lost 5 bases and J lost 0; bases outside the gene matches: 11. CDR3 length equals 18 residues. Germline V gives CDR1 SEHNR, CDR2 FQNEAQ (reference sequence). The CDR3 loop is CASSLTGGSSATNEKLFF. CDR3 DNA sequence: TGTGCCAGCAGCCTTACAGGGGGGTCGTCGGCAACTAATGAAAAACTGTTTTTT.

Remarks on this clone: Other DNA variants within this sample encode the same CDR3. The genes are TRBV6-1 and TRBJ2-7; 10 bases map to TRBD1. V lost 4 bases to trimming and J lost 3 bases; unmatched junction nucleotides: 0. The CDR3 has 13 residues. CDR1 and CDR2 from the germline V gene are MNHNS and SASEGT. The CDR3 bases are TGTGCCAGCAGTGGGACAGGGGGCTACGAGCAGTACTTC. Residues: CASSGTGGYEQYF.

J is TRBJ1-1 and V is TRBV30; no clear D gene. The CDR3 spans 16 residues. Germline V gene sequence: CDR1 GTSNPN, CDR2 SVGIG (reference sequence). The V end lost 4 bases, the J end lost 1 base, and 19 bases lay between the germline ends. CDR3: CAWNVGFRERNTEAFF. The CDR3 DNA sequence: TGTGCCTGGAATGTTGGATTCCGTGAGAGGAACACTGAAGCTTTCTTT.

Points on this clone: Other nucleotide sequences in the sample specify the same CDR3. The V call is TRBV6-5, the J call TRBJ1-1; the D gene is possibly TRBD1 (5 bases). The CDR3 is 14 residues long. V lost 0 bases to trimming and J lost 3 bases, with 8 bases between them. Germline V CDR1 and CDR2: MNHEY, SVGAGI. The DNA of the CDR3 is TGTGCCAGCAGTTACTCCGGGGGGTACACTGAAGCTTTCTTT. Amino acid sequence: CASSYSGGYTEAFF.

The chain links TRBV6-5 to TRBJ2-7; no reliable D call. V lost 6 bases, J lost 6 bases, and 12 bases lay in between. CDR3 length: 12 amino acids. The V gene's germline CDR1 is MNHEY and CDR2 SVGAGI. Written as DNA, the CDR3 is TGTGCCAGCAGGGAAGGGCCCGCCGAGCAGTACTTC. Translated: CASREGPAEQYF.

A single count supports this clone. The chain joins TRBV5-4 to TRBJ2-2, with D perhaps matching TRBD1 (5 bases). The CDR3 is 15 residues long. The V gene's germline CDR1 is SGHNT and CDR2 YYREEE (reference sequence). Deletions cut 3 bases from V and 7 bases from J, with 16 bases between. The CDR3 DNA follows: TGTGCCAGCAGCTCCCGAGGCAGGGCGAACGGGGAGCTGTTTTTT. Its protein product is CASSSRGRANGELFF.

The gene calls are TRBV11-3 and TRBJ2-1; D ambiguous. V dropped 0 bases and J dropped 3 bases, with 9 bases sitting between them. The germline gives CDR1 SGHNT, CDR2 YENEEA. The CDR3 sequence is 15 residues long. CDR3 nucleotide sequence: TGTGCCAGCAGCTTAGAGGACGCGCACTACAATGAGCAGTTCTTC. Translated, it gives CASSLEDAHYNEQFF. The entire variable domain, with the rest obtained from reference TRBV11-3 and TRBJ2-1, is as follows: EAGVVQSPRYKIIEKKQPVAFWCNPISGHNTLYWYLQNLGQGPELLIRYENEEAVDDSQLPKDRFSAERLKGVDSTLKIQPAELGDSAVYLCASSLEDAHYNEQFFGPGTRLTVL.

The CDR3, as DNA: TGTGCCAGCAGTTCCTATACCCAGGGCGTGCTTGAAAAACTGTTTTTT. Translation: CASSSYTQGVLEKLFF. The rearrangement links TRBV28 to TRBJ1-4; maybe TRBD1 (5 bases). Trimming took off 4 bases at V and 7 bases at J, with 19 bases between the two ends. This CDR3 has 16 amino acids. In germline, CDR1 is MDHEN, CDR2 SYDVKM. The complete variable domain, with remaining parts taken from reference TRBV28 and TRBJ1-4, reads DVKVTQSSRYLVKRTGEKVFLECVQDMDHENMFWYRQDPGLGLRLIYFSYDVKMKEKGDIPEGYSVSREKKERFSLILESASTNQTSMYLCASSSYTQGVLEKLFFGSGTQLSVL.

This chain joins TRBV11-2 and TRBJ2-5; no clear D gene. CDR1 is SGHAT, CDR2 FQNNGV, per germline. This CDR3 has 12 residues. The V end was cut by 5 bases, the J end by 5 bases, with 9 bases between. CDR3 in amino acids: CASSPSRETQYF. The CDR3 coding sequence is TGTGCCAGCAGCCCCTCTAGGGAGACCCAGTACTTC.

This CDR3 reads CASSGGVDRVNYEQYF. CDR3 DNA: TGCGCCAGCAGCGGCGGGGTGGACAGGGTTAACTACGAGCAGTACTTC. V is TRBV5-1 and J is TRBJ2-7, with TRBD1 matching 8 bases. Germline V gene lookup returns CDR1 SGHRS and CDR2 YFSETQ. The J segment lost 3 bases and the V segment lost 4 bases, leaving 12 bases of the junction unmatched. The CDR3 length is 16 residues.

The rearrangement links TRBV4-1 to TRBJ2-1; TRBD2 is a possible D gene (5 bases). The CDR3 covers 15 residues. Germline V CDR1 and CDR2: MGHRA, YSYEKL. V lost 4 bases and J lost 0, with 10 bases in between. The DNA for the CDR3 is TGCGCCAGCAGCCTACGGGAAGTCTCCTACAATGAGCAGTTCTTC. Translation gives CASSLREVSYNEQFF.

V gene TRBV25-1 combines with J gene TRBJ1-1, with TRBD1 identical over 7 bases. The ends lost 3 bases at V and 5 bases at J; junction bases unmatched: 6. The germline CDR1 and CDR2 sequences are MGHDK and SYGVNS. The CDR3 length is 14 residues. CDR3 DNA sequence: TGTGCCAGCAGTGATGCAGGGGGAATGACTGAAGCTTTCTTT. Protein sequence: CASSDAGGMTEAFF. Full variable domain (outside the CDR3, taken from reference TRBV25-1 and TRBJ1-1): EADIYQTPRYLVIGTGKKITLECSQTMGHDKMYWYQQDPGMELHLIHYSYGVNSTEKGDLSSESTVSRIRTEHFPLTLESARPSHTSQYLCASSDAGGMTEAFFGQGTRLTVV.

CDR3 sequence: CASSLSGGLNEQFF. The CDR3 DNA is TGTGCCAGCAGCTTATCCGGCGGGCTGAATGAGCAGTTCTTC. V usage is TRBV7-7 and J usage is TRBJ2-1; tentatively, D is TRBD2 (5 bases). CDR1 is SSHAT and CDR2 is FNYEAQ in the germline V gene (reference sequence). V lost 2 bases and J lost 7, with 12 bases in between. This CDR3 region has 14 residues.